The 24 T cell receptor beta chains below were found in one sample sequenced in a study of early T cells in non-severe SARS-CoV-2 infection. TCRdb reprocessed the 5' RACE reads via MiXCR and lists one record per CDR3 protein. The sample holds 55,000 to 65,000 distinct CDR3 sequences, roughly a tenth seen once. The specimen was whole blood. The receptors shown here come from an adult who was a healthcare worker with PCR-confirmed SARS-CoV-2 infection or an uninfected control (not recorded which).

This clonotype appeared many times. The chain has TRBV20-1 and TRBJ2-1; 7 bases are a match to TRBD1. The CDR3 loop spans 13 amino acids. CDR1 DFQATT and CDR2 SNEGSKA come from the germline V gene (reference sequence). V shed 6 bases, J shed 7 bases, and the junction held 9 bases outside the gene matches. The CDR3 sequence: CSADTGALNEQFF. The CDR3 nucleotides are TGCAGTGCGGATACAGGGGCTCTTAATGAGCAGTTCTTC.

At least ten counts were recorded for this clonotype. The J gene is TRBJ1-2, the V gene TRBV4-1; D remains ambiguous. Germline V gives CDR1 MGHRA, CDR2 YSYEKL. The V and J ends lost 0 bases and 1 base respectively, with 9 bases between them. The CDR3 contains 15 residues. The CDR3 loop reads CASSQDQRLNYGYTF. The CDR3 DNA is TGCGCCAGCAGCCAAGATCAGCGGCTTAACTATGGCTACACCTTC.

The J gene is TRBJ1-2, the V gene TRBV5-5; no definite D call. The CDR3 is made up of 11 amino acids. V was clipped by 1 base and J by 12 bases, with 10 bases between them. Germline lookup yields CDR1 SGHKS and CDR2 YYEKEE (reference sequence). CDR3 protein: CASSLSTVDTF. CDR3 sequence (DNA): TGTGCCAGCAGCTTGAGTACTGTAGACACCTTC.

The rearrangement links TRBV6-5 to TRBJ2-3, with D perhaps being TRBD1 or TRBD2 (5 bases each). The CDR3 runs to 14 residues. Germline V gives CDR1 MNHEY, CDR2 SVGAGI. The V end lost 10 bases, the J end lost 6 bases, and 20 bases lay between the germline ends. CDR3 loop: CATQGPGVSDTQYF. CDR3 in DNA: TGTGCCACGCAGGGACCAGGAGTATCTGATACGCAGTATTTT.

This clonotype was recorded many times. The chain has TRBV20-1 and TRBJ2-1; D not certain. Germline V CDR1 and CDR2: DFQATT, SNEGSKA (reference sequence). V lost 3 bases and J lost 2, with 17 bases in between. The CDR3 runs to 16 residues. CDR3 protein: CSASVGFSTAYNEQFF. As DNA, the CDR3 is TGCAGTGCTAGTGTCGGCTTCTCAACCGCCTACAATGAGCAGTTCTTC.

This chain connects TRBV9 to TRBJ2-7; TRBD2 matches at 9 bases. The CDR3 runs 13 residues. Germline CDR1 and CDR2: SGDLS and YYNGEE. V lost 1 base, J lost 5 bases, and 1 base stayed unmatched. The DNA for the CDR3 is TGTGCCAGCAGCGTATCTAGCGGGGACGAGCAGTACTTC. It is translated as CASSVSSGDEQYF.

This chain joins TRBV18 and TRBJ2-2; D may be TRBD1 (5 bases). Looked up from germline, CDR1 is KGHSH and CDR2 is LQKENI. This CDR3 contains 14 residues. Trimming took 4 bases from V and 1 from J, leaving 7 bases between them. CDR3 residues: CASSRQGNTGELFF. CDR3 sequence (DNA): TGTGCCAGCTCACGGCAGGGGAACACCGGGGAGCTGTTTTTT.

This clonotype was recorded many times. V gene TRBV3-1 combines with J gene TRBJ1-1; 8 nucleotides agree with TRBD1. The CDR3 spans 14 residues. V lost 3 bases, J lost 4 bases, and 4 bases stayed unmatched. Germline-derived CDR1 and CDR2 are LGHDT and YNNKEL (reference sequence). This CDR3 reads CASSHTGQGTEAFF. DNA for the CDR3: TGTGCCAGCAGCCACACTGGACAGGGCACTGAAGCTTTCTTT.

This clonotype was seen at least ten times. CDR3 sequence (DNA): TGTGCCTGGAGTGCCCAGCCGAACTATGGCTACACCTTC. Translation gives CAWSAQPNYGYTF. The V call is TRBV30, the J call TRBJ1-2; the D is unclear. The V gene lost 1 base and the J gene lost 2 bases, with 8 bases spanning the gap. Germline V gene lookup returns CDR1 GTSNPN and CDR2 SVGIG (reference sequence). The length of the CDR3 is 13 residues.

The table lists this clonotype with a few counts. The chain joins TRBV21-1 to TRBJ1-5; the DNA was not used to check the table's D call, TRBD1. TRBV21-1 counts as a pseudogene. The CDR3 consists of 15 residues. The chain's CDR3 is CASSKKGASNQPQHF. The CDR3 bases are TGTGCCAGCAGCAAAAAGGGGGCTAGCAATCAGCCCCAGCATTTT.

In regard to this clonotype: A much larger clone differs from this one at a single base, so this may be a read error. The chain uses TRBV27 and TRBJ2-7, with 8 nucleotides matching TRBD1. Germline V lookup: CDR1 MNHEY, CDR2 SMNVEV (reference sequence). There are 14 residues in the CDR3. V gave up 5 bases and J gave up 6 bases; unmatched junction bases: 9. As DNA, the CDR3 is TGTGCCAGCAGTCCCAGGACAGGGCGGGGCGAGCAGTACTTC. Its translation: CASSPRTGRGEQYF.

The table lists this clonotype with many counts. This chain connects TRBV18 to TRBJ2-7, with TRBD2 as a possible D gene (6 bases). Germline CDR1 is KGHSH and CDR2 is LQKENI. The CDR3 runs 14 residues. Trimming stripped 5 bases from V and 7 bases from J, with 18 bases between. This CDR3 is CASSSFTGDGEQYF. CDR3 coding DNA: TGTGCCAGCTCATCCTTCACGGGAGACGGGGAGCAGTACTTC. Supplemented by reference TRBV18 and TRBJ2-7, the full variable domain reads NAGVMQNPRHLVRRRGQEARLRCSPMKGHSHVYWYRQLPEEGLKFMVYLQKENIIDESGMPKERFSAEFPKEGPSILRIQQVVRGDSAAYFCASSSFTGDGEQYFGPGTRLTVT.

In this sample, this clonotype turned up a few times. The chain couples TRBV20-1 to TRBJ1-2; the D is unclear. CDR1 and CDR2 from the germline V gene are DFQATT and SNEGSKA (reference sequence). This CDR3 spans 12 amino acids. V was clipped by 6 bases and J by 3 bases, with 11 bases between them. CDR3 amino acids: CSAGPPDYGYTF. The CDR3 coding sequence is TGCAGTGCCGGCCCCCCGGACTATGGCTACACCTTC.

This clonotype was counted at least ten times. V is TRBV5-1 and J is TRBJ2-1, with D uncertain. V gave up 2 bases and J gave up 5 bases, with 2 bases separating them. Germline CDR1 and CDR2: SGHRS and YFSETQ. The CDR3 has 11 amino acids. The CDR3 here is CASSLHNEQFF. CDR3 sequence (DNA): TGCGCCAGCAGCTTACACAATGAGCAGTTCTTC.

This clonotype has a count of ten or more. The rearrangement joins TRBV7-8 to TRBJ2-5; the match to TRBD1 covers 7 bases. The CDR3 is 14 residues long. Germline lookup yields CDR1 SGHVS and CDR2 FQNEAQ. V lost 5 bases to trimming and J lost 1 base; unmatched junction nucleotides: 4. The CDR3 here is CASSQRDSQETQYF. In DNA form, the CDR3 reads TGTGCCAGCAGCCAACGGGACAGCCAAGAGACCCAGTACTTC.

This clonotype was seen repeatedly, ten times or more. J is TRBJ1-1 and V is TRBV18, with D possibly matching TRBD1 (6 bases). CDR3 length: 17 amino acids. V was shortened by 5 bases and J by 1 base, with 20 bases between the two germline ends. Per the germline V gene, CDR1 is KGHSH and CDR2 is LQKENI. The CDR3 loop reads CASSSIWGGARNTEAFF. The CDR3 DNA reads TGTGCCAGCTCATCTATCTGGGGGGGCGCGAGGAACACTGAAGCTTTCTTT.

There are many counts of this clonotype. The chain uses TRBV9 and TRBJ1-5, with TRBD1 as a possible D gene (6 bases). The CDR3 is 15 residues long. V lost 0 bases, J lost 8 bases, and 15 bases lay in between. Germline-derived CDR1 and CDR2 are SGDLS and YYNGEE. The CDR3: CASSVDGTPIEPQHF. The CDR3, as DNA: TGTGCCAGCAGCGTAGATGGGACACCTATTGAGCCCCAGCATTTT.

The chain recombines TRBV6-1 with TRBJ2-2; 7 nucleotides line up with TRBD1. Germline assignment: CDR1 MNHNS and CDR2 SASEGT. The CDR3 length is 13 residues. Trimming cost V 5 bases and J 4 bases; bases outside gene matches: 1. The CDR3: CASSHRGTGELFF. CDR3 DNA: TGTGCCAGCAGTCACAGGGGCACCGGGGAGCTGTTTTTT.

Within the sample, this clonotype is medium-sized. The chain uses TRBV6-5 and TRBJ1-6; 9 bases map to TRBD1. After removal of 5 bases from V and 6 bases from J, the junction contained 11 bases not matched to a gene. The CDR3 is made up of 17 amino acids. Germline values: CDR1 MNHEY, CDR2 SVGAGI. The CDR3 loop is CASSLDSGQGPNSPLHF. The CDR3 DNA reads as TGTGCCAGCAGTCTTGACTCGGGACAGGGCCCTAATTCACCCCTCCACTTT.

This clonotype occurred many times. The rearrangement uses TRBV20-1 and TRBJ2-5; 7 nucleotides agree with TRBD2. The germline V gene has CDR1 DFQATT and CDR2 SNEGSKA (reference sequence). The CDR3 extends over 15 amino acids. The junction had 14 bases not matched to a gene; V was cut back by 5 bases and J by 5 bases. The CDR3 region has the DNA TGCAGTGCTGGAAATAAAGGACTAGTTCAGGAGACCCAGTACTTC. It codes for CSAGNKGLVQETQYF.

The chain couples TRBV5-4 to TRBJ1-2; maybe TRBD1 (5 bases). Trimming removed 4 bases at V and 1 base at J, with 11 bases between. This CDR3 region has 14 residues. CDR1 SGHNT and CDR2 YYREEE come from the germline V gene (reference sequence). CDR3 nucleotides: TGTGCCAGCAGCAGAGGGACCGATAACTATGGCTACACCTTC. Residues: CASSRGTDNYGYTF.

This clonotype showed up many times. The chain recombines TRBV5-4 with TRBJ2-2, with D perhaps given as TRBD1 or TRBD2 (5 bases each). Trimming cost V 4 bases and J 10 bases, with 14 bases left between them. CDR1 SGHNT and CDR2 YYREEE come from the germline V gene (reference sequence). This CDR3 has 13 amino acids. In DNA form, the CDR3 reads TGTGCCAGCAGCCCGGGACCCGGGCAGGAGCTGTTTTTT. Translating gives CASSPGPGQELFF.

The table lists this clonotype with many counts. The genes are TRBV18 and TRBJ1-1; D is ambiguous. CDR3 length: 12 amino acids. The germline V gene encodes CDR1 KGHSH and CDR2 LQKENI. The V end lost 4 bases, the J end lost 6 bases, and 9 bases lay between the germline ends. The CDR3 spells CASSLPRAEAFF. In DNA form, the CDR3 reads TGTGCCAGCTCACTCCCTAGGGCTGAAGCTTTCTTT.

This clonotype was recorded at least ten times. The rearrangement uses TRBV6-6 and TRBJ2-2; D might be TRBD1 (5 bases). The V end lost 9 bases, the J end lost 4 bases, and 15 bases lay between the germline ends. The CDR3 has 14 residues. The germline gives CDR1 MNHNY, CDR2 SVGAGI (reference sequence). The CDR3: CASRVGQATGELFF. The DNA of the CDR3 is TGTGCCAGTAGGGTGGGGCAGGCCACCGGGGAGCTGTTTTTT.